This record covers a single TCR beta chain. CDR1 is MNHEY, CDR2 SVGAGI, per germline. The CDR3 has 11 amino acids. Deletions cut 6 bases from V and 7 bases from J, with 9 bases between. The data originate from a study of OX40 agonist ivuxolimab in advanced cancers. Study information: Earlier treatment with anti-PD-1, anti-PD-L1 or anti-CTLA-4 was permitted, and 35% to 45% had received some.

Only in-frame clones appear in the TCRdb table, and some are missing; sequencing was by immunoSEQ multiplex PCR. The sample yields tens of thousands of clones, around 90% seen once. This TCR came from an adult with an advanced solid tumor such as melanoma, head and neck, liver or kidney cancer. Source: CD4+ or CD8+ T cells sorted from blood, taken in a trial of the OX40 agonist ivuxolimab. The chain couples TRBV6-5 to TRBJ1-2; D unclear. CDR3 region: CASRSRGGYTF. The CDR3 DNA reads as TGTGCCAGCAGAAGCCGTGGTGGCTACACCTTC.